These T cell receptor beta chains were read from a single sample in a study of T-cell reconstitution after alpha-beta-depleted transplantation in children. TCRdb re-derived calls from the PCR reads in MiXCR, one entry per CDR3 protein. The sample shows approximately 510,000 distinct CDR3 sequences, about 18% of them seen only once. The material was PBMCs from the stem cell graft donor, obtained from the stem cell graft. The receptors derive from a human donor who donated a stem cell graft to a child with acute lymphoblastic leukemia. Each CDR3 is given with its conserved first and last residue. The D gene is left open where the match is weak. The listing skips clone size in some rows; elsewhere it reads once, few, many or a size class.

j_call: TRBJ2-1
d_call: .
v_call: TRBV5-1
clone_size: .
cdr3_nt: TGCGCCAGCGGCGGTGTGGGCGGGCTCGTTTACAATGAGCAGTTCTTC
cdr3_aa: CASGGVGGLVYNEQFF

j_call: TRBJ2-3
d_call: .
v_call: TRBV5-1
clone_size: many
cdr3_nt: TGCGCCAGCAGCTTGGTGTCTAGCGCATACACAGATACGCAGTATTTT
cdr3_aa: CASSLVSSAYTDTQYF

j_call: TRBJ1-5
d_call: .
v_call: TRBV20-1
clone_size: .
cdr3_nt: TGCAGTGCTGTAAAACTAGGGGCGAGCAATCAGCCCCAGCATTTT
cdr3_aa: CSAVKLGASNQPQHF

j_call: TRBJ2-1
d_call: TRBD2
v_call: TRBV7-9
clone_size: few
cdr3_nt: TGTGCCAGCAGCTTAGCGACTAGCGGGGTACCCCGGCATGAGCAGTTCTTC
cdr3_aa: CASSLATSGVPRHEQFF

j_call: TRBJ1-2
d_call: TRBD1
v_call: TRBV12-3/TRBV12-4
clone_size: .
cdr3_nt: TGTGCCAGCAGTAGAGGACAGGGGGGGGCCTATGGCTACACCTTC
cdr3_aa: CASSRGQGGAYGYTF

j_call: TRBJ2-1
d_call: TRBD2
v_call: TRBV4-1
clone_size: .
cdr3_nt: TGCGCCAGCAGCCAGGTCGGACTAGCGGGAGTGGGGGAGCAGTTCTTC
cdr3_aa: CASSQVGLAGVGEQFF

j_call: TRBJ2-7
d_call: TRBD2
v_call: TRBV5-1
clone_size: few
cdr3_nt: TGCGCCAGCAGCCCGGGGACGGTCGGGACTAGCGGCTACGAGCAGTACTTC
cdr3_aa: CASSPGTVGTSGYEQYF

j_call: TRBJ2-3
d_call: .
v_call: TRBV14
clone_size: few
cdr3_nt: TGTGCCAGCAGCCAACAACGGGGCGGAAATACAGATACGCAGTATTTT
cdr3_aa: CASSQQRGGNTDTQYF

j_call: TRBJ2-7
d_call: .
v_call: TRBV12-3/TRBV12-4
clone_size: .
cdr3_nt: TGTGCCAGCAGTGAACAGGGAATAGGGTACGAGCAGTACTTC
cdr3_aa: CASSEQGIGYEQYF

j_call: TRBJ1-2
d_call: .
v_call: TRBV6-2/TRBV6-3
clone_size: few
cdr3_nt: TGTGCCAGCAGTTACTCGGATGATCGATTGCTCAACTATGGCTACACCTTC
cdr3_aa: CASSYSDDRLLNYGYTF

j_call: TRBJ1-2
d_call: .
v_call: TRBV15
clone_size: .
cdr3_nt: TGTGCCACCAGCAGAGATTTCGGCAGCTCGCTGGACTATGGCTACACCTTC
cdr3_aa: CATSRDFGSSLDYGYTF

j_call: TRBJ2-7
d_call: .
v_call: TRBV20-1
clone_size: few
cdr3_nt: TGCAGTGCTAGTGCCGGGGGTGAGCAGTACTTC
cdr3_aa: CSASAGGEQYF

j_call: TRBJ1-5
d_call: .
v_call: TRBV27
clone_size: few
cdr3_nt: TGTGCCAGCAGTTCCTCGGAAAACTCCAGGGCAGTAGAGCAGCCCCAGCATTTT
cdr3_aa: CASSSSENSRAVEQPQHF

j_call: TRBJ2-7
d_call: TRBD1
v_call: TRBV27
clone_size: .
cdr3_nt: TGTGCCAGCAGACACGGGACAGGGGTGGAAGAGCAGTACTTC
cdr3_aa: CASRHGTGVEEQYF

j_call: TRBJ2-2
d_call: TRBD2
v_call: TRBV20-1
clone_size: .
cdr3_nt: TGCAGTGCTAGAGTGAGCGGGAGAGACACCGGGGAGCTGTTTTTT
cdr3_aa: CSARVSGRDTGELFF

j_call: TRBJ1-5
d_call: TRBD1
v_call: TRBV10-2
clone_size: few
cdr3_nt: TGCGCCAGCAGGGGGACAGATAGCAATCAGCCCCAGCATTTT
cdr3_aa: CASRGTDSNQPQHF

j_call: TRBJ2-2
d_call: .
v_call: TRBV15
clone_size: few
cdr3_nt: TGTGCCACCAGCAGAGTAAAGGGAACCGGGGAGCTGTTTTTT
cdr3_aa: CATSRVKGTGELFF

j_call: TRBJ2-7
d_call: .
v_call: TRBV18
clone_size: .
cdr3_nt: TGTGCCAGCTCACCACAGGGGTATCTCGCGAACGAGCAGTACTTC
cdr3_aa: CASSPQGYLANEQYF

j_call: TRBJ1-4
d_call: .
v_call: TRBV18
clone_size: .
cdr3_nt: TGTGCCAGCTCCAAAGACTGGAATGAAAAACTGTTTTTT
cdr3_aa: CASSKDWNEKLFF

j_call: TRBJ1-5
d_call: TRBD1
v_call: TRBV6-8
clone_size: few
cdr3_nt: TGTGCCAGCAGTTACTCGCAACAGGGGGCAGCCGGGCCCCAGCATTTT
cdr3_aa: CASSYSQQGAAGPQHF

j_call: TRBJ1-2
d_call: TRBD1
v_call: TRBV7-9
clone_size: .
cdr3_nt: TGTGCCAGCAGCTTCCCCGGCGACAGGGGTAACTATGGCTACACCTTC
cdr3_aa: CASSFPGDRGNYGYTF

j_call: TRBJ1-4
d_call: .
v_call: TRBV18
clone_size: .
cdr3_nt: TGTGCCAGCTCACCTTTCGGGACGGCATTTAATGAAAAACTGTTTTTT
cdr3_aa: CASSPFGTAFNEKLFF

j_call: TRBJ1-2
d_call: .
v_call: TRBV27
clone_size: .
cdr3_nt: TGTGCCAGCAGTCCCCGTCCACTAAGGCACCCGGTCGGCTATGGCTACACCTTC
cdr3_aa: CASSPRPLRHPVGYGYTF

j_call: TRBJ2-7
d_call: .
v_call: TRBV18
clone_size: few
cdr3_nt: TGTGCCAGCTCCCCCGGCCCGTGGCCCTACGAGCAGTACTTC
cdr3_aa: CASSPGPWPYEQYF

j_call: TRBJ1-5
d_call: .
v_call: TRBV15
clone_size: .
cdr3_nt: TGTGCCACCAGCAGGCAGGGCTATAGCAATCAGCCCCAGCATTTT
cdr3_aa: CATSRQGYSNQPQHF

j_call: TRBJ2-1
d_call: TRBD1
v_call: TRBV7-9
clone_size: few
cdr3_nt: TGTGCCAGCAGCCGCGCCGGGACAGGGAAAAATGAGCAGTTCTTC
cdr3_aa: CASSRAGTGKNEQFF

j_call: TRBJ2-7
d_call: TRBD2
v_call: TRBV15
clone_size: .
cdr3_nt: TGTGCCACCAGCAGGGGAGTGCCCGGGGCTAGCGGATACTACGAGCAGTACTTC
cdr3_aa: CATSRGVPGASGYYEQYF

j_call: TRBJ2-1
d_call: .
v_call: TRBV4-1
clone_size: .
cdr3_nt: TGCGCCAGCCGGGCCAGATCGCTAAACAATGAGCAGTTCTTC
cdr3_aa: CASRARSLNNEQFF

j_call: TRBJ1-5
d_call: .
v_call: TRBV15
clone_size: .
cdr3_nt: TGTGCCACCAGCAGAGATAGGGGGGGCAGGGTCAATCAGCCCCAGCATTTT
cdr3_aa: CATSRDRGGRVNQPQHF

j_call: TRBJ1-1
d_call: .
v_call: TRBV10-1
clone_size: few
cdr3_nt: TGCGCCAGCAGTGAATGGACAGAGGTGAACACTGAAGCTTTCTTT
cdr3_aa: CASSEWTEVNTEAFF

j_call: TRBJ2-1
d_call: .
v_call: TRBV6-5
clone_size: few
cdr3_nt: TGTGCCATTCGTGGGGCTAACGGTGAGCAGTTCTTC
cdr3_aa: CAIRGANGEQFF

j_call: TRBJ2-3
d_call: TRBD2
v_call: TRBV10-3
clone_size: few
cdr3_nt: TGTGCCATCAGTCTAGCGGCCCACACAGATACGCAGTATTTT
cdr3_aa: CAISLAAHTDTQYF

j_call: TRBJ1-2
d_call: TRBD1
v_call: TRBV5-1
clone_size: .
cdr3_nt: TGCGCCAGCAGCTTTTTTCAGGGGGTCTATGGCTACACCTTC
cdr3_aa: CASSFFQGVYGYTF

j_call: TRBJ2-3
d_call: .
v_call: TRBV20-1
clone_size: many
cdr3_nt: TGCAGTGCAGGTGACAGCACAGATACGCAGTATTTT
cdr3_aa: CSAGDSTDTQYF

j_call: TRBJ2-1
d_call: .
v_call: TRBV21-1
clone_size: .
cdr3_nt: .
cdr3_aa: CASSKFGTGNEQFF

j_call: TRBJ1-6
d_call: .
v_call: TRBV13
clone_size: few
cdr3_nt: TGTGCCAGCAGCTTAGGCAGGTATTCACCCCTCCACTTT
cdr3_aa: CASSLGRYSPLHF

j_call: TRBJ1-2
d_call: .
v_call: TRBV12-3/TRBV12-4
clone_size: .
cdr3_nt: TGTGCCAGCAGTTTAATGTGGGGAGAAGGCTACACCTTC
cdr3_aa: CASSLMWGEGYTF

j_call: TRBJ2-1
d_call: .
v_call: TRBV5-1
clone_size: few
cdr3_nt: TGCGCCAGCAGCTTGGGAGGGTCGGGCAATGAGCAGTTCTTC
cdr3_aa: CASSLGGSGNEQFF

j_call: TRBJ2-7
d_call: .
v_call: TRBV7-2
clone_size: few
cdr3_nt: TGTGCCAGCAGCTTACGTAAGGAAAGGAGCTCCTACGAGCAGTACTTC
cdr3_aa: CASSLRKERSSYEQYF

j_call: TRBJ2-7
d_call: TRBD1
v_call: TRBV7-2
clone_size: .
cdr3_nt: TGTGCCAGCAGCGCCGGACAGGGGATCGTCCAGCAGTACTTC
cdr3_aa: CASSAGQGIVQQYF

j_call: TRBJ1-2
d_call: TRBD1
v_call: TRBV4-1
clone_size: .
cdr3_nt: TGCGCCAGCAGCCATCTGAGGACAGGGGGCTATGGCTACACCTTC
cdr3_aa: CASSHLRTGGYGYTF

j_call: TRBJ2-2
d_call: .
v_call: TRBV4-1
clone_size: .
cdr3_nt: TGCGCCAGCAGCCAAGGGACCCTAGTGTACACCGGGGAGCTGTTTTTT
cdr3_aa: CASSQGTLVYTGELFF

j_call: TRBJ2-1
d_call: .
v_call: TRBV6-4
clone_size: .
cdr3_nt: TGTGCCAGCAGTGACGAAGCGGAAAACTACAATGAGCAGTTCTTC
cdr3_aa: CASSDEAENYNEQFF

j_call: TRBJ1-5
d_call: .
v_call: TRBV20-1
clone_size: .
cdr3_nt: TGCAGTGCTAGAGGAATTAATCAGCCCCAGCATTTT
cdr3_aa: CSARGINQPQHF

j_call: TRBJ2-1
d_call: .
v_call: TRBV12-3/TRBV12-4
clone_size: few
cdr3_nt: TGTGCCTGCTTAGGGGGGGGCTCCTACAATGAGCAGTTCTTC
cdr3_aa: CACLGGGSYNEQFF

j_call: TRBJ2-1
d_call: .
v_call: TRBV3-1
clone_size: .
cdr3_nt: TGTGCCAGCAGCCAAGATTCACGGGAACGTCCCAATGAGCAGTTCTTC
cdr3_aa: CASSQDSRERPNEQFF

j_call: TRBJ2-3
d_call: TRBD1
v_call: TRBV12-3/TRBV12-4
clone_size: many
cdr3_nt: TGTGCCAGCAGTTCCCTAGGACAGGGGCTCACAGATACGCAGTATTTT
cdr3_aa: CASSSLGQGLTDTQYF

j_call: TRBJ2-1
d_call: .
v_call: TRBV7-6
clone_size: few
cdr3_nt: TGTGCCAGCAGCTTAGCATGGGGGACGAATGAGCAGTTCTTC
cdr3_aa: CASSLAWGTNEQFF

j_call: TRBJ2-3
d_call: TRBD2
v_call: TRBV20-1
clone_size: few
cdr3_nt: TGCAGTGCTAGAGATCCGACTAGCGGGAACACAGATACGCAGTATTTT
cdr3_aa: CSARDPTSGNTDTQYF

j_call: TRBJ2-5
d_call: TRBD1
v_call: TRBV3-1
clone_size: .
cdr3_nt: TGTGCCAGCTGCAAAGAGGTCCCCCGGACAGGGCCAGAGACCCAGTACTTC
cdr3_aa: CASCKEVPRTGPETQYF

j_call: TRBJ2-3
d_call: .
v_call: TRBV11-2
clone_size: few
cdr3_nt: TGTGCCAGCAGCTTAGGTGGTTTCGCAGATACGCAGTATTTT
cdr3_aa: CASSLGGFADTQYF

j_call: TRBJ2-2
d_call: TRBD1
v_call: TRBV19
clone_size: few
cdr3_nt: TGTGCCAGTAGTACCGACAGGGGGCCCGGGGAGCTGTTTTTT
cdr3_aa: CASSTDRGPGELFF

j_call: TRBJ1-3
d_call: .
v_call: TRBV20-1
clone_size: .
cdr3_nt: TGCAGTGCTGGGAAGGGGGGACGGTACTCAGGAAACACCATATATTTT
cdr3_aa: CSAGKGGRYSGNTIYF

j_call: TRBJ2-6
d_call: .
v_call: TRBV7-9
clone_size: few
cdr3_nt: TGTGCCAGCAGCTTAGTGGGGTTTTCGGTCAACGTCCTGACTTTC
cdr3_aa: CASSLVGFSVNVLTF

j_call: TRBJ1-1
d_call: .
v_call: TRBV6-1
clone_size: few
cdr3_nt: TGTGCCAGCACCGCCTCGGACAGCTTGAACACTGAAGCTTTCTTT
cdr3_aa: CASTASDSLNTEAFF

j_call: TRBJ2-3
d_call: .
v_call: TRBV6-5
clone_size: few
cdr3_nt: TGTGCCAGCAGTTACGAGGGAGGCGATACGCAGTATTTT
cdr3_aa: CASSYEGGDTQYF

j_call: TRBJ2-4
d_call: .
v_call: TRBV12-3/TRBV12-4
clone_size: few
cdr3_nt: TGTGCCAGCAGTCTACAGCCGGGAGTGGACATTCAGTACTTC
cdr3_aa: CASSLQPGVDIQYF

j_call: TRBJ2-1
d_call: TRBD1
v_call: TRBV29-1
clone_size: .
cdr3_nt: TGCAGCCTCGCCTCTTCCGGGACAGGGGTGAATGAGCAGTTCTTC
cdr3_aa: CSLASSGTGVNEQFF

j_call: TRBJ1-4
d_call: TRBD1
v_call: TRBV5-1
clone_size: .
cdr3_nt: TGCGCCAGCAGCTGGGGGACAGGGGATGCAACTAATGAAAAACTGTTTTTT
cdr3_aa: CASSWGTGDATNEKLFF